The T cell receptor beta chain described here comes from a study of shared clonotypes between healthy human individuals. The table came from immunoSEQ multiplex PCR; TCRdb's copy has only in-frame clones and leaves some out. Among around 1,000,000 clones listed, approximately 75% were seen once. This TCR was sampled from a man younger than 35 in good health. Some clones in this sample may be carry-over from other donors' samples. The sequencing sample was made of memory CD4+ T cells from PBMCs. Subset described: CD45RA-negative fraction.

The CDR3 DNA reads as TGTGCCAGCAGCTTAACTATGACTGGCTACACCTTC. Its translation: CASSLTMTGYTF. This chain links TRBV7-8 with TRBJ1-2; D remains ambiguous. This CDR3 region has 12 residues. The germline gives CDR1 SGHVS, CDR2 FQNEAQ. The V end lost 2 bases, the J end lost 7 bases, and 8 bases lay between the germline ends.